The clone carrying this T cell receptor (beta chain) has only one observation. The sample belongs to a study of blood T cell repertoires in COVID-19. Original processing notes: Amplification of reference gene primers was used by the study to estimate nucleated cell counts. Libraries were prepared by immunoSEQ multiplex PCR; TCRdb keeps only in-frame clonotypes and omits some of them. Clone size and the V and J calls come from that table; the DNA yielded D and trimming. The sample contains fewer than 100,000 clones, 87% of which appear only once. Germline lookup yields CDR1 SGHRS and CDR2 YFSETQ. V was clipped by 4 bases and J by 0 bases, with 13 bases between them. CDR3 length equals 15 residues.

Input material: peripheral blood. The chain recombines TRBV5-1 with TRBJ1-1; weak D call: TRBD1 (5 bases). The receptor comes from a man aged 65 to 85 with acute or convalescent COVID-19. This chain's CDR3 is CASSPAGGVNTEAFF. The CDR3 bases are TGCGCCAGCAGCCCGGCGGGGGGGGTGAACACTGAAGCTTTCTTT.